The T cell receptor (beta chain) under discussion was sequenced for a study of T-cell memory formation after mild COVID-19 (dated by TCRdb to the early 2020s). About the investigation overall: TCR sequence clusters from the two donors were found to be largely donor specific. T-cell clones expanding and contracting after mild COVID-19 in two donors were tracked by longitudinal TCRalpha and TCRbeta repertoire sequencing. Two young, previously healthy adult volunteers made up the cohort, one male and one female.

The sample was run on an Illumina NovaSeq 6000. TCRalpha and TCRbeta cDNA libraries were constructed by 5'RACE with constant-segment primers, with sample barcodes and unique molecular identifiers being introduced. Trizol reagent was used to extract RNA from every sample. Library amplification was performed in two PCR steps, and a second sample barcode and Illumina TruSeq adapters were introduced in the second step. Libraries were sequenced on an Illumina NovaSeq with 2 x 150 bp paired-end reads. The study's own analysis went as follows. Demultiplexing of reads and collapsing into UMI-guided consensus sequences were performed with migec v1.2.7. With mixcr v2.1.11, UMI consensuses were aligned to TRA and TRB V and J templates and assembled into clonotypes. A clonotype was counted as expanded or contracted only when both edgeR and NoisET called the clonotype significant, with the noise models trained on biological replicates. For edgeR calls, the thresholds were a false discovery rate-adjusted p below 0.01 and a log2 fold-change of 1. As an exploratory analysis of dynamics, max-normalized trajectories of the 1000 most abundant clonotypes were examined with PCA combined with hierarchical clustering. Separately sequenced CD4+ and CD8+ repertoires were used to assign a CD4 or CD8 phenotype to each responding clone. TCRdb reprocessed the public reads (quality trimming at Q25 with fastp, clone calling with MiXCR) and kept in-frame beta chains. Each entry merges the rows of one CDR3 protein and shows their most common DNA and genes. The V and J calls were not made by the authors but by TCRdb's processing. Counted in this sample were about 140,000 distinct CDR3 sequences; more than 13% of them appeared once. Around 27% of the sample rests with the top ten.

Study-wide conclusions, independent of this receptor: The second-wave clones that peaked on day 37 were not confirmed to be SARS-CoV-2 specific. The study included only a couple of mild cases, and larger cohorts that include severe cases with pre-infection samples were judged to be necessary. Contracting CD4+ clones were found mainly in CM and EM memory subsets, while CD8+ clones were enriched in EMRA. Some responding clones were found in pre-infection memory, which suggests that pre-existing cross-reactive memory T cells took part in the SARS-CoV-2 response. Clones that contracted from day 15 to 85 showed balanced CD4/CD8 phenotypes, whereas a second wave of clones that expanded from day 15 to 37 leaned towards CD4+.

This clonotype was detected only a few times. It has no known antigen specificity. No base quality information exists; no much larger clone differs at one position. For CDR1 and CDR2, the germline V gene lists SGHTA and FQGNSA. Reading from cysteine to phenylalanine, the CDR3 counts 14 amino acids. Solely the CDR3 DNA is kept, with 42 bases framed from the first base. V and J are truncated by 5 bases and 4 bases respectively, leaving an intervening sequence of 12 bases. PBMCs were isolated by Ficoll-Paque density gradient centrifugation. This TCR was recovered from an adult woman who had mild COVID-19 (a few samples of this study predate the infection). The sample titles of this study are shuffled in the database, so cell type and time point are left out; the donor was told from shared clones. The sequence joins TRBV7-2 to TRBJ1-5, with the D gene uncertain. The source material was PBMCs or a T cell subset sorted from them (not recorded which). In nucleotides, the sequence is TGTGCCAGCAGCATCAAGGCGGGTAATCAGCCCCAGCATTTT. Its coded protein is CASSIKAGNQPQHF.